A selection of T cell receptor beta chains follows, all from one sample in a study of cytomegalovirus exposure and HLA in healthy donors. The protocol was immunoSEQ multiplex PCR, while the TCRdb copy is restricted to in-frame clones and leaves out a portion. This table holds 150,000 to 200,000 clones, 60% to 80% found once. The specimen was PBMCs. The receptor set was obtained from a woman aged 45-60 years in good health and CMV-seropositive. Both conserved end residues are part of each CDR3. Fields, in order: CDR3 DNA, CDR3 protein, clone size, D gene, J gene, V gene. D genes are given only for firm matches. Clone size is not always given. Where it is, it says once, few, many or a class for expanded clones.

CDR3nt: TGTGCCAGCAGCTTAGGACTAGCCGCCAATGAGCAGTTCTTC
CDR3aa: CASSLGLAANEQFF
abundance: few
d_gene: TRBD2
j_gene: TRBJ2-1
v_gene: TRBV11-2

CDR3nt: TGTGCCAGCTCAGCCGGGACAGTAGATACGCAGTATTTT
CDR3aa: CASSAGTVDTQYF
abundance: .
d_gene: TRBD1
j_gene: TRBJ2-3
v_gene: TRBV18

CDR3nt: TGTGCCAGCAGCTTCCGGCAGGGTAATTCACCCCTCCACTTT
CDR3aa: CASSFRQGNSPLHF
abundance: few
d_gene: .
j_gene: TRBJ1-6
v_gene: TRBV7-6

CDR3nt: TGTGCCAGCAGCTCCGGACAGGGAGGTGGCTACACCTTC
CDR3aa: CASSSGQGGGYTF
abundance: .
d_gene: TRBD1
j_gene: TRBJ1-2
v_gene: TRBV7-6

CDR3nt: TGCGCCAGCAGCCAACGGACAGGGGCAAACACCATATATTTT
CDR3aa: CASSQRTGANTIYF
abundance: .
d_gene: TRBD1
j_gene: TRBJ1-3
v_gene: TRBV4-1

CDR3nt: TGTGCCAGCCAAAGGGGTAGCGGGAGTACTGAAGCTTTCTTT
CDR3aa: CASQRGSGSTEAFF
abundance: few
d_gene: .
j_gene: TRBJ1-1
v_gene: TRBV9

CDR3nt: TGTGCCAGCAGTTACCTCGTCAGGGGGACTCAGCCCCAGCATTTT
CDR3aa: CASSYLVRGTQPQHF
abundance: .
d_gene: TRBD1
j_gene: TRBJ1-5
v_gene: TRBV6-6

CDR3nt: TGTGCCAGCAGCGTAGGACAGGGGGCAGAGACCCAGTACTTC
CDR3aa: CASSVGQGAETQYF
abundance: few
d_gene: TRBD1
j_gene: TRBJ2-5
v_gene: TRBV9

CDR3nt: TGTGCCAGCTCACGGGGGACAGGGATCAGCAATCAGCCCCAGCATTTT
CDR3aa: CASSRGTGISNQPQHF
abundance: .
d_gene: TRBD1
j_gene: TRBJ1-5
v_gene: TRBV18

CDR3nt: TGTGCCAGCAGCTTAGTCCTGATCGCGGGGTCCACAGATACGCAGTATTTT
CDR3aa: CASSLVLIAGSTDTQYF
abundance: .
d_gene: .
j_gene: TRBJ2-3
v_gene: TRBV7-2

CDR3nt: TGTGCCAGCAGAGCGCTAGCGTACTCCTACGAGCAGTACTTC
CDR3aa: CASRALAYSYEQYF
abundance: once
d_gene: .
j_gene: TRBJ2-7
v_gene: TRBV2

CDR3nt: TGTGCCACTACGTACGGGGGATGGTACGAGCAGTACTTC
CDR3aa: CATTYGGWYEQYF
abundance: .
d_gene: .
j_gene: TRBJ2-7
v_gene: TRBV10-3

CDR3nt: TGTGCCAGCCGGGGTAGCACAGATACGCAGTATTTT
CDR3aa: CASRGSTDTQYF
abundance: .
d_gene: .
j_gene: TRBJ2-3
v_gene: TRBV19

CDR3nt: TGTGCCAGCACCCCCCGGACTAGCAGTGCAGATACGCAGTATTTT
CDR3aa: CASTPRTSSADTQYF
abundance: .
d_gene: TRBD2
j_gene: TRBJ2-3
v_gene: TRBV7-2

CDR3nt: TGCGCCAGCAGCTTGGTAGACGGGACCTACGAGCAGTACTTC
CDR3aa: CASSLVDGTYEQYF
abundance: .
d_gene: .
j_gene: TRBJ2-7
v_gene: TRBV5-1

CDR3nt: TGTGCCAGCAGCAGCGAGCGGGGGGCCTCCTACGAGCAGTACTTC
CDR3aa: CASSSERGASYEQYF
abundance: .
d_gene: TRBD2
j_gene: TRBJ2-7
v_gene: TRBV5-4

CDR3nt: TGTGCCAGCCCAGGGGAAGGACACAATCAGCCCCAGCATTTT
CDR3aa: CASPGEGHNQPQHF
abundance: .
d_gene: .
j_gene: TRBJ1-5
v_gene: TRBV6-4

CDR3nt: TGTGCCAGCAGCTTCGGGGCTGGGGCCAACGTCCTGACTTTC
CDR3aa: CASSFGAGANVLTF
abundance: once
d_gene: .
j_gene: TRBJ2-6
v_gene: TRBV7-9

CDR3nt: TGCGCCAGCAGGGGCGGACTAGCGGGACGCGGCGAGCAGTACTTC
CDR3aa: CASRGGLAGRGEQYF
abundance: .
d_gene: TRBD2
j_gene: TRBJ2-7
v_gene: TRBV10-2

CDR3nt: TGTGCCAGCAGCTCCAACGCGAAGGGACTCACAGATACGCAGTATTTT
CDR3aa: CASSSNAKGLTDTQYF
abundance: .
d_gene: .
j_gene: TRBJ2-3
v_gene: TRBV7-8

CDR3nt: TGTGCCAGCAGTGAAGGTAGCGGGGTGGGGCAGTTCTTC
CDR3aa: CASSEGSGVGQFF
abundance: once
d_gene: TRBD2
j_gene: TRBJ2-1
v_gene: TRBV6-1

CDR3nt: TGTGCCAGCAGCCAAGGCGGGGGGCTCTCCTACGAGCAGTACTTC
CDR3aa: CASSQGGGLSYEQYF
abundance: .
d_gene: TRBD2
j_gene: TRBJ2-7
v_gene: TRBV7-2